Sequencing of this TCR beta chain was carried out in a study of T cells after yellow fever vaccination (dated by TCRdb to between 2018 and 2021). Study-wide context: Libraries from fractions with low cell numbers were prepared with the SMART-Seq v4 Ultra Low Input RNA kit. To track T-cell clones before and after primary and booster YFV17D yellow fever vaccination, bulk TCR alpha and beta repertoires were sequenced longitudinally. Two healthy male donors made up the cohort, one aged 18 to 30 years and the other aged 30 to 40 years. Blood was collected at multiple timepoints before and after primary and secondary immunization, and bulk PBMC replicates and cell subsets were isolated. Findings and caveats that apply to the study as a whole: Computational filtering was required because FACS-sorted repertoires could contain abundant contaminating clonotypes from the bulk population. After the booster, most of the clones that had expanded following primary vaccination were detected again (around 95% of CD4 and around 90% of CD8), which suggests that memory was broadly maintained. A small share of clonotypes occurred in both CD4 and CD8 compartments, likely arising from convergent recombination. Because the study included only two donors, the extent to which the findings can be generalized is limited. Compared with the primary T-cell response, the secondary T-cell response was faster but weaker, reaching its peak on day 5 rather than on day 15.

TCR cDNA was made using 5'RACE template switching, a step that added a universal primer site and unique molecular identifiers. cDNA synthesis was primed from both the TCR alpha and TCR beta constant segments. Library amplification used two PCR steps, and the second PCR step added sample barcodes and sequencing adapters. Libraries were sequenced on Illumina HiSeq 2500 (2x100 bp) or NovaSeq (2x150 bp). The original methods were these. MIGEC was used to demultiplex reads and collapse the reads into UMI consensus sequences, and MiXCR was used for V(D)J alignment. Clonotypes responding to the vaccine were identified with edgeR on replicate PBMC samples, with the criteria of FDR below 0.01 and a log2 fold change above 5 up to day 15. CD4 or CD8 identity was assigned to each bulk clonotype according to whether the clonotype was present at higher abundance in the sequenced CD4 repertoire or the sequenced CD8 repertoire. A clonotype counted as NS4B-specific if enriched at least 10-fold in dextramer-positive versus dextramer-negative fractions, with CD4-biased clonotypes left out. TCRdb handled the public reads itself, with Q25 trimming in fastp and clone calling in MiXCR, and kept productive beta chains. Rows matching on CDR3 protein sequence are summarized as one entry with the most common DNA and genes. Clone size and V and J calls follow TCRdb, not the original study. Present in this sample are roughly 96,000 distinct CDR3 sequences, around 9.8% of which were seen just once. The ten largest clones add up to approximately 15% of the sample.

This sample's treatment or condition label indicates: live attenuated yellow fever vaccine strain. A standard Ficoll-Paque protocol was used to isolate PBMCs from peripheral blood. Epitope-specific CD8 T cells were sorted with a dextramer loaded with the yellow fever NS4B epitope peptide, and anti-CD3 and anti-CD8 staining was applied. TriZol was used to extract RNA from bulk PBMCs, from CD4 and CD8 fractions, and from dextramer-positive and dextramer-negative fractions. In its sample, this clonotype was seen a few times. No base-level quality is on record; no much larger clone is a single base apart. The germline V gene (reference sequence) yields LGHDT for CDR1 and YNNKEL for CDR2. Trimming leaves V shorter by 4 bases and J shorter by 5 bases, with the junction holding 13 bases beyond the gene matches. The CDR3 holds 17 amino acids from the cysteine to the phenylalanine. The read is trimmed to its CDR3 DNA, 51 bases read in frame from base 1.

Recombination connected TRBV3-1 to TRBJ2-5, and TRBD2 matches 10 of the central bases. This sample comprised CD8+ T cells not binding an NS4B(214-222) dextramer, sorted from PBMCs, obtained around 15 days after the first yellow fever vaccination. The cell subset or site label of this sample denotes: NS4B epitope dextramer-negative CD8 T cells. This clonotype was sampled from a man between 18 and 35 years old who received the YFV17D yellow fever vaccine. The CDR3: CASSLDVGAGGRETQYF. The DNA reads TGTGCCAGCAGCCTCGACGTCGGAGCGGGGGGGCGGGAGACCCAGTACTTC.